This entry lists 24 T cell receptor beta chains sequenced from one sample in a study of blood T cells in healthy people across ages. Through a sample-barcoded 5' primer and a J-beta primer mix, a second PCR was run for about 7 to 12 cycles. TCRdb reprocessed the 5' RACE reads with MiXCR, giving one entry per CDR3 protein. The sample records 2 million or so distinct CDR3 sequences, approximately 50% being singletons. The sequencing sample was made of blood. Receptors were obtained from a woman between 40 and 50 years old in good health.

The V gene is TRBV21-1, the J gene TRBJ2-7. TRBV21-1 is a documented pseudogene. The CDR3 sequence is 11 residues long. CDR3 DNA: TGTGCCAGCAGCAAAGTCCGCGAGCAGTACTTC. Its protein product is CASSKVREQYF.

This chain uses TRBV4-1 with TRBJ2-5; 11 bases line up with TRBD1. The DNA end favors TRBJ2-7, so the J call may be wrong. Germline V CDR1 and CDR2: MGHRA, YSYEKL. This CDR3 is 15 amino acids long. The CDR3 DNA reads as TGCGCCAGCAGCCGATTGGACAGGGGGCTATACGAGCAGTACTTC. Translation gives CASSRLDRGLYEQYF.

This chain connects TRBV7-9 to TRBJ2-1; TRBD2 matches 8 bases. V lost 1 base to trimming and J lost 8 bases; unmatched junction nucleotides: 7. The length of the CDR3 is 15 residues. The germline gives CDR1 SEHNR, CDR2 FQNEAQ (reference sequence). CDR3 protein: CASSLVGGATYEQFF. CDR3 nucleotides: TGTGCCAGCAGCTTAGTCGGGGGGGCCACCTATGAGCAGTTCTTC. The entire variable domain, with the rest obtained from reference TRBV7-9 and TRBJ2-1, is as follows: DTGVSQNPRHKITKRGQNVTFRCDPISEHNRLYWYRQTLGQGPEFLTYFQNEAQLEKSRLLSDRFSAERPKGSFSTLEIQRTEQGDSAMYLCASSLVGGATYEQFFGPGTRLTVL.

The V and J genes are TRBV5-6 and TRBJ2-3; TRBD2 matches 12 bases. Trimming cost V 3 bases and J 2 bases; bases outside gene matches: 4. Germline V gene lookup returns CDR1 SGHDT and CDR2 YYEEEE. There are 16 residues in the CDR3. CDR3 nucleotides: TGTGCCAGCAGCTGGACTAGCGGGGACATCACAGATACGCAGTATTTT. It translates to CASSWTSGDITDTQYF.

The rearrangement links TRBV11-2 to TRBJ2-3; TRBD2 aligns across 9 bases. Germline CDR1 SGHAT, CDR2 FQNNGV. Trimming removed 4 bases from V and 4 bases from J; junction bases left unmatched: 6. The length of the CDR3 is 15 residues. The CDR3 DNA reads TGTGCCAGCAGCTCCGCTAGCGGGGAGGCAGATACGCAGTATTTT. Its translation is CASSSASGEADTQYF.

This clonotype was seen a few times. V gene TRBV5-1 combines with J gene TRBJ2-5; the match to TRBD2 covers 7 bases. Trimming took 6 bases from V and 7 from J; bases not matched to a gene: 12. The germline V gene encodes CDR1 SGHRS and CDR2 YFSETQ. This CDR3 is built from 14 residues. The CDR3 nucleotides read TGCGCCAGCAAGCTAGCGGACGGAATTGGGACCCAGTACTTC. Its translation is CASKLADGIGTQYF.

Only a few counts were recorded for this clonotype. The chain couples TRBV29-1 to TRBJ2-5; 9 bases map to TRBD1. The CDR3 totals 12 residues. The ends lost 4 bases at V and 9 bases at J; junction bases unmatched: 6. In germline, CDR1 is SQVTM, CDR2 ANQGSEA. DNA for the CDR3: TGCAGCGTTGGACAGGGGGAAGGGGCCCAGTACTTC. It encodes CSVGQGEGAQYF.

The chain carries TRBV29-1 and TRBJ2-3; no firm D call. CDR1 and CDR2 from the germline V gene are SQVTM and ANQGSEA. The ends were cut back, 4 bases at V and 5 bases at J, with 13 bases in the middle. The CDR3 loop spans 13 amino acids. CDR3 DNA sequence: TGCAGCGTTGTGTGTTTCTACGGAGATACGCAGTATTTT. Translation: CSVVCFYGDTQYF.

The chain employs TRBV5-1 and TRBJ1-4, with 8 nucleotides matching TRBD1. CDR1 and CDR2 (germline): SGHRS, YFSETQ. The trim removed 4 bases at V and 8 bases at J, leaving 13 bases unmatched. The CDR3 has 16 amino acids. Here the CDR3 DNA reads TGCGCCAGCAGCAGCCGACCCCAGGGGGCGGGGGAAAAACTGTTTTTT. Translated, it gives CASSSRPQGAGEKLFF. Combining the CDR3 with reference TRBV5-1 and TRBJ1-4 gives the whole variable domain KAGVTQTPRYLIKTRGQQVTLSCSPISGHRSVSWYQQTPGQGLQFLFEYFSETQRNKGNFPGRFSGRQFSNSRSEMNVSTLELGDSALYLCASSSRPQGAGEKLFFGSGTQLSVL.

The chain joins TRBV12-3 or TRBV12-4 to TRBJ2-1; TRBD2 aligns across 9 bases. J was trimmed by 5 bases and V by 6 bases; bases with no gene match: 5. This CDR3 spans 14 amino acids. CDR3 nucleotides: TGTGCCAGCAGAGCGGGGGGTACGAACAATGAGCAGTTCTTC. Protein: CASRAGGTNNEQFF.

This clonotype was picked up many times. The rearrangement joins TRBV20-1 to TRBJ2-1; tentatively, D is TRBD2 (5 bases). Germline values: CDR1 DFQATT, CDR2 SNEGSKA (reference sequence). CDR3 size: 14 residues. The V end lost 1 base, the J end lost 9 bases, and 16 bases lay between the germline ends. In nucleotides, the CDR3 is TGCAGTGCTAGAGTAGAGGGCAGTTCGGTTGAGCAGTTCTTC. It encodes CSARVEGSSVEQFF.

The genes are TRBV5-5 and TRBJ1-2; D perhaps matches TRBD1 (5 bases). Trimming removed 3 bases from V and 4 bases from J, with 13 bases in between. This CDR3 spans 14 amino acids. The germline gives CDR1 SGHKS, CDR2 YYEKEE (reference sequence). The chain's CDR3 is CASSSYQGSYGYTF. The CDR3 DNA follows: TGTGCCAGCAGCTCATACCAGGGAAGCTATGGCTACACCTTC.

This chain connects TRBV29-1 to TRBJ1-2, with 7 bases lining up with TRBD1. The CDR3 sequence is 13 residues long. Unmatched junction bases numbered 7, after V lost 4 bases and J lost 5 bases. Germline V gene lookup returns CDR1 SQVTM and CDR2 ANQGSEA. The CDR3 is CSVAQGVKYGYTF. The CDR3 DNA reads TGCAGCGTTGCGCAGGGGGTGAAATATGGCTACACCTTC.

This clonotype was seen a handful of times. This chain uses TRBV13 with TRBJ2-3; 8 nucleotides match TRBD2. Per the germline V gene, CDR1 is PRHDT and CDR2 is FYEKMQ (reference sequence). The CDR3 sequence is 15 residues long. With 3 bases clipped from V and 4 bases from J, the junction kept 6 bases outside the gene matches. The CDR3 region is CASSFGGGHPDTQYF. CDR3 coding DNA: TGTGCCAGCAGCTTCGGGGGGGGGCATCCAGATACGCAGTATTTT.

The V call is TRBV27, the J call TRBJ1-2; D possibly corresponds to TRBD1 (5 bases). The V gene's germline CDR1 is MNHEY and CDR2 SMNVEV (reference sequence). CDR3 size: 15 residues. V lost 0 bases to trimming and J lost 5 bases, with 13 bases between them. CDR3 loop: CASSLSVSWGYGYTF. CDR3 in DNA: TGTGCCAGCAGTTTATCCGTTTCGTGGGGGTATGGCTACACCTTC.

CDR3 in DNA: TGTGCCAGCAGTTACTCGCAGGGGGCGGGCTCTGGGGCCAACGTCCTGACTTTC. This translates into CASSYSQGAGSGANVLTF. V gene TRBV6-5 combines with J gene TRBJ2-6, with 8 bases lining up with TRBD1. The ends lost 0 bases at V and 0 bases at J; junction bases unmatched: 4. The CDR3 is 18 amino acids. CDR1 and CDR2 from the germline V gene are MNHEY and SVGAGI.

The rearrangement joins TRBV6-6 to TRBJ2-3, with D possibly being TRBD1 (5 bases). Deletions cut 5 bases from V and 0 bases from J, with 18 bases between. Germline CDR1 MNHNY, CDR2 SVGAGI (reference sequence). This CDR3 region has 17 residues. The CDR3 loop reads CASSKVPTGSSTDTQYF. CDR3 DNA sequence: TGTGCCAGCAGTAAGGTCCCTACAGGTTCTAGCACAGATACGCAGTATTTT.

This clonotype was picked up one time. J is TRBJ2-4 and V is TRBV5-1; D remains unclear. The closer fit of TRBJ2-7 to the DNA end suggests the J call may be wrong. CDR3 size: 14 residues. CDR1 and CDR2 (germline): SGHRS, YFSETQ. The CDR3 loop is CASSLATGLREQYF. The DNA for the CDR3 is TGCGCCAGCAGCTTGGCCACGGGTTTACGCGAGCAGTACTTC.

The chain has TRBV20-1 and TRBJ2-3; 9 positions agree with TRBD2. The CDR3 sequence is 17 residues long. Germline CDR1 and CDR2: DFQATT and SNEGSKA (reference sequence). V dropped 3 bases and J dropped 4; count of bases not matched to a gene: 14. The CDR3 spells CSASSSSGGLGADTQYF. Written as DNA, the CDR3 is TGCAGTGCTAGTAGCTCCAGCGGGGGGCTAGGCGCAGATACGCAGTATTTT.

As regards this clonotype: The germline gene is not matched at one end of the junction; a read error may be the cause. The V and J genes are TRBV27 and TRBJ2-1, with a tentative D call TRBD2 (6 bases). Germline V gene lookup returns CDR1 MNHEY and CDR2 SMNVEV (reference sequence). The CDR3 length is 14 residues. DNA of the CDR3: TGTGCCAGCAGGGGGATGGACTACCACAATAAGCAGTTCTTC. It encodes CASRGMDYHNKQFF.

For the CDR3, the DNA is TGTGCCAGCAGTTACGGGGACAGGGGAACCTACGAGCAGTACTTC. The encoded protein is CASSYGDRGTYEQYF. The chain carries TRBV6-5 and TRBJ2-7; 10 nucleotides line up with TRBD1. The V segment lost 2 bases and the J segment 2 bases; nucleotides outside the gene matches: 3. This CDR3 comprises 15 residues. CDR1 is MNHEY and CDR2 is SVGAGI in the germline V gene.

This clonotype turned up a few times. The CDR3 sequence is CASSSPLCTDTQYF. The CDR3 DNA follows: TGTGCCAGCAGCTCCCCTCTATGCACAGATACGCAGTATTTT. This rearrangement joins TRBV7-4 to TRBJ2-3; D gene unclear. This CDR3 has 14 residues. Germline values: CDR1 SGHVT, CDR2 SQSDAQ. The V gene lost 4 bases and the J gene lost 1 base, with 9 bases spanning the gap. Drawing the rest from reference TRBV7-4 and TRBJ2-3, the complete variable domain is GAGVSQSPRYKVAKRGRDVALRCDSISGHVTLYWYRQTLGQGSEVLTYSQSDAQRDKSGRPSGRFSAERPERSVSTLKIQRTEQGDSAVYLCASSSPLCTDTQYFGPGTRLTVL.

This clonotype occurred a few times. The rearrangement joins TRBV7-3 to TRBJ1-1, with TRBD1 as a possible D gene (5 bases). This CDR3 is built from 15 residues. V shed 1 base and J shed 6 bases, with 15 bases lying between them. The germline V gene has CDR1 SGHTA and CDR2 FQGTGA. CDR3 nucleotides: TGTGCCAGCAGCTTAAGTGGGGGGGATCTCTCTGAAGCTTTCTTT. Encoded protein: CASSLSGGDLSEAFF.

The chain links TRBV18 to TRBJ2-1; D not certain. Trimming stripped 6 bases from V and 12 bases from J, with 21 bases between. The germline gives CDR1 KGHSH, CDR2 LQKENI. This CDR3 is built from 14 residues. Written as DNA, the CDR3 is TGTGCCAGCTCCGACTCCGGAACTTGGATGGGGCAGTTCTTC. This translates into CASSDSGTWMGQFF.